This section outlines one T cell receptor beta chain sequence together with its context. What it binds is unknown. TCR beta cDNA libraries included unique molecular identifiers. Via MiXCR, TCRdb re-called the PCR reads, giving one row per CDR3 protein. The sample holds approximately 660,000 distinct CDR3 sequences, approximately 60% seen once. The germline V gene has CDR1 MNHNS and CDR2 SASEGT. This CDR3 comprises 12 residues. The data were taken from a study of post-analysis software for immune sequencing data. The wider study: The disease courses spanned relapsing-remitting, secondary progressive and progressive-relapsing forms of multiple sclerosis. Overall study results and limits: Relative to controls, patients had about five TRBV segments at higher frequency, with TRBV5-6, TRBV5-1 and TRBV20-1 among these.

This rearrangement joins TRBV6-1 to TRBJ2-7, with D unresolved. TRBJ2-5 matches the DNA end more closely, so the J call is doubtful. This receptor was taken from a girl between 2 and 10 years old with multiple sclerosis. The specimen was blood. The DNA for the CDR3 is TGTGCCATAAGGGTTGATCAAGAGACCCAGTACTTC. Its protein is CAIRVDQETQYF.